This T cell receptor beta chain is drawn from a study of blood T cell repertoires in COVID-19. Overall study: Samples taken during acute and convalescent COVID-19 were collected in the United States, Italy and Spain. Sources were T cells, B-cell-depleted T cells, or PBMCs; the material itself was cDNA or gDNA.

The participants were between 18 and 89 years old and came from 20 to 30 US areas. This table comes from immunoSEQ multiplex PCR, and its TCRdb copy is limited to in-frame clones, with some not included. This sample has about 220,000 clones, with 88% found just once. Germline V CDR1 and CDR2: LGHDT, YNNKEL (reference sequence). Unmatched junction bases numbered 1, after V lost 1 base and J lost 6 bases. This CDR3 is built from 14 residues. Sequenced input: PBMCs or T cells enriched from blood (not recorded which). The TCR comes from a woman aged 30 to 39 who had recovered from COVID-19. This chain connects TRBV3-1 (or the pseudogene TRBV3-2) to TRBJ2-1; TRBD2 agrees at 9 bases. CDR3 protein: CASSQGLAVNEQFF. As DNA, the CDR3 is TGTGCCAGCAGCCAAGGACTAGCGGTCAATGAGCAGTTCTTC.